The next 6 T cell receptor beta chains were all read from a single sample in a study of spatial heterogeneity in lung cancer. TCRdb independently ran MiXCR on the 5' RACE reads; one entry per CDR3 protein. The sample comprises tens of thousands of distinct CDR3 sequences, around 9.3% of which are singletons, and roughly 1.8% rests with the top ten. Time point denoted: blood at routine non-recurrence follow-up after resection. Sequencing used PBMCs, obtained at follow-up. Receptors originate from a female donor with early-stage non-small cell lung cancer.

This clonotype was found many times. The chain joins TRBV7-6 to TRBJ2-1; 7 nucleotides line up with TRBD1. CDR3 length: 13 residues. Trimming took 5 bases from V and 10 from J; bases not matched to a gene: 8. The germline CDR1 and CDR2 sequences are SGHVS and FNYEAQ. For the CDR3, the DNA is TGTGCCAGCAGCCGTTGGGACAGACAAGAGCAGTTCTTC. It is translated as CASSRWDRQEQFF. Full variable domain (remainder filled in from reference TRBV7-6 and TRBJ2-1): GAGVSQSPRYKVTKRGQDVALRCDPISGHVSLYWYRQALGQGPEFLTYFNYEAQQDKSGLPNDRFSAERPEGSISTLTIQRTEQRDSAMYRCASSRWDRQEQFFGPGTRLTVL.

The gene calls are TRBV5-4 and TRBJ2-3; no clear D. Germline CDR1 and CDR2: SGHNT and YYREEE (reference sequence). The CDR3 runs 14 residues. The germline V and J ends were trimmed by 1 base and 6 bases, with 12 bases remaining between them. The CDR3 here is CASSLSQIHDTQYF. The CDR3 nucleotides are TGTGCCAGCAGCTTGAGTCAGATCCACGATACGCAGTATTTT.

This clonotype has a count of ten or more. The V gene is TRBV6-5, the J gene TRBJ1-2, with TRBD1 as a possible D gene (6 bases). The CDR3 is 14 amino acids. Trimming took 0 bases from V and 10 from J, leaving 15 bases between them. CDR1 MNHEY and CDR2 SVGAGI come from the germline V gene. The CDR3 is CASSYSYREVSYTF. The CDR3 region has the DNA TGTGCCAGCAGTTACTCGTACAGGGAAGTATCCTACACCTTC.

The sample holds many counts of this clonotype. This chain's CDR3 is CASSIGYNEQFF. CDR3 nucleotide sequence: TGTGCCAGTAGTATTGGTTACAATGAGCAGTTCTTC. The V gene is TRBV19, the J gene TRBJ2-1, with unresolved D. Germline CDR1 and CDR2: LNHDA and SQIVND (reference sequence). V was trimmed by 3 bases and J by 4 bases, leaving 4 bases between them. The CDR3 consists of 12 residues.

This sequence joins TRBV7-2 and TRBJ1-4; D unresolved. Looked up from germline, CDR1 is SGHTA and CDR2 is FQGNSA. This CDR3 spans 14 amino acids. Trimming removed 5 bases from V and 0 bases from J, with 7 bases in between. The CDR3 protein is CASSPDPTNEKLFF. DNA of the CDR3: TGTGCCAGCAGCCCAGATCCAACTAATGAAAAACTGTTTTTT.

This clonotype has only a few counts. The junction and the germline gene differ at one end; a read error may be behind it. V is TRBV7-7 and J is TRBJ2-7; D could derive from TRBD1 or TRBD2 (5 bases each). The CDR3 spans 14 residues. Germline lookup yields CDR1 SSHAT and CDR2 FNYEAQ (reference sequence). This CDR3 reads CASSLGTSVGEQYF. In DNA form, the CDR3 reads TGTGCTAGCAGCTTAGGGACGTCGGTCGGCGAGCAGTACTTC.